This T cell receptor beta chain emerged from a study of T cell repertoires in cytomegalovirus infection (dated by TCRdb to about 2019). Context from the whole study: Donor HLA type was relevant to the analysis, as public TCR beta signatures indicated carriage of CMV infection together with the matching HLA type.

On the study overall, not on this receptor specifically: The ex vivo response was dominated by HLA-C-restricted CMV-specific TCR beta clonotypes, which also provided the single most frequent clonotype in two of eight donors. Carriers of CMV infection plus the relevant HLA type were discriminated by the cumulative frequency of public TCR beta family members in the study cohort and in an independent approximately 340-donor cohort.

The table lists this clonotype with a few counts. Its recognized antigen is unknown. No clone much larger than this one lies a single base away; base qualities are absent. Data came from an Illumina HiSeq 1500. TCRdb's own reprocessing of the public reads used fastp at Q25 and MiXCR and kept productive beta chains. All rows with the same CDR3 protein become a single entry with the most common DNA and genes. In this sample the table shows approximately 550,000 distinct CDR3 sequences, 16% of which occur a single time. Clones ranked in the top ten supply more than 20% of the sample. From the cysteine through the phenylalanine, the CDR3 covers 12 amino acids. Kept here is only the CDR3 DNA, which spans 36 bases and is read in frame from base 1. Deletion took 7 bases off V and 1 base off J, with a span of 8 bases between the germline ends. The germline V gene gives CDR1 as MNHEY and CDR2 as SVGEGT.

The receptor chain draws on TRBV6-2 or TRBV6-3 and TRBJ2-7; TRBD2 is a possible D gene, resting on 5 matching bases. Sequencing input: CD8+ T cells from PBMCs. The clonotype was recovered from a human donor in good health (CMV status not recorded). Some clones in this sample may be carry-over from other donors' samples. CDR3 region: CASTQRSYEQYF. Here is the DNA: TGTGCCAGCACCCAGCGGTCCTACGAGCAGTACTTC.